This TCR beta chain was retrieved from a study of shared clonotypes between healthy human individuals. Method: immunoSEQ multiplex PCR; TCRdb's copy keeps in-frame clones and lacks some. The sample has 450,000 to 500,000 clones, 65% to 85% seen once; the top ten hold roughly 13%. J lost 2 bases, V lost 5 bases, and 5 bases had no gene match. The CDR3 runs to 15 residues. CDR1 and CDR2 from the germline V gene are SGHTA and FQGNSA. The chain couples TRBV7-2 to TRBJ2-5; 10 nucleotides agree with TRBD2. The sample comprised PBMCs. The sequence was obtained from a woman aged 40 to 50 in good health. Some clones in this sample may be carry-over from other donors' samples. For the CDR3, the DNA is TGTGCCAGCAGCCCCCAACTAGCGGGGCAAGAGACCCAGTACTTC. It is translated as CASSPQLAGQETQYF.